The TCR beta chain described here comes from a study of PD-1 blockade in mismatch repair-deficient tumors. Study-level information: Patients had about 13 mismatch repair-deficient cancer types and were previously treated and progressing. General study findings and limits: Tumor-resident clones, often absent from pretreatment blood, expanded after pembrolizumab and then contracted.

As regards this clone: As yet, its antigen is unknown.

Germline lookup yields CDR1 SGDLS and CDR2 YYNGEE. CDR3 size: 15 residues. V shed 5 bases and J 0 bases; nucleotides not matched to a gene: 5. The TCR-sequenced patients were a few responders to pembrolizumab. Clones were sequenced by immunoSEQ multiplex PCR, and TCRdb holds only the in-frame ones, with some missing. The sample contains about 34,000 clones, 65% to 85% of which appear only once. The V and J genes are TRBV9 and TRBJ2-3; 8 nucleotides line up with TRBD2. Here the sequenced sample was PBMCs, taken less than 7 weeks after starting pembrolizumab. This clonotype was sampled from an adult with mismatch repair-deficient cancer. For the CDR3, the DNA is TGTGCCAGCAGAACCGGGGGGGCGAGCACAGATACGCAGTATTTT. Encoded protein: CASRTGGASTDTQYF.